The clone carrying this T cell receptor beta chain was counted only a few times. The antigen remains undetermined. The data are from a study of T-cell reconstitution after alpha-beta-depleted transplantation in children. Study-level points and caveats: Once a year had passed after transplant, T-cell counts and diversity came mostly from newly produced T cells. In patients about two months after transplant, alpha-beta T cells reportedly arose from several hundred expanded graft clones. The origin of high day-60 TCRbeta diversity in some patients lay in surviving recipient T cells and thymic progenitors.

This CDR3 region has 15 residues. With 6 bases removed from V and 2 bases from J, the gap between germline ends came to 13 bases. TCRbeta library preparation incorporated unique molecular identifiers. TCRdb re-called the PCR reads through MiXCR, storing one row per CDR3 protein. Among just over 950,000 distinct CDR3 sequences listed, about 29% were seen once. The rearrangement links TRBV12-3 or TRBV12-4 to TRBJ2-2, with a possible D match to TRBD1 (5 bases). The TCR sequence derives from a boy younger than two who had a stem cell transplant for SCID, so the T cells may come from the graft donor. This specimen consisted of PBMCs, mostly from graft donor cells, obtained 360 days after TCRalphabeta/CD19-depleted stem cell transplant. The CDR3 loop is CASRSLTANTGELFF. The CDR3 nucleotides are TGTGCCAGCAGATCGTTGACAGCTAACACCGGGGAGCTGTTTTTT.